The T cell receptor beta chain described here comes from a study of blood T cell repertoires in COVID-19. Overall study context: The samples span acute and convalescent COVID-19 from the United States, Italy and Spain. In each case, the material was cDNA or gDNA derived from T cells, B-cell-depleted T cells, or PBMCs.

TCRdb's copy holds only in-frame clones and misses some; the assay was immunoSEQ multiplex PCR. Of hundreds of thousands of clones listed, roughly nine tenths were seen once; the top ten hold 1%. Sequences were obtained from PBMCs or T cells enriched from blood (not recorded which). This TCR was recovered from a man between 18 and 29 years old who had recovered from COVID-19.

Here the CDR3 DNA reads TGTGCCAGCAGTGAAGCATACACCACCGGGGAGCTGTTTTTT. Translated: CASSEAYTTGELFF. This chain uses TRBV2 with TRBJ2-2; D gene unclear. The CDR3 covers 14 residues. The V gene's germline CDR1 is SNHLY and CDR2 FYNNEI. With 0 bases removed from V and 4 bases from J, the gap between germline ends came to 6 bases.